These 28 T cell receptor beta chains share one sample of origin, sequenced in a study of blood T cell repertoires in COVID-19. The protocol was immunoSEQ multiplex PCR, while the TCRdb copy is restricted to in-frame clones and leaves out a portion. In the table there are nearly 55,000 clones, 60% to 85% of which are singletons. Specimen: peripheral blood. The receptors were gathered from a human donor with active or convalescent COVID-19. The donor label of this sample is uncertain.

The rearrangement uses TRBV19 and TRBJ1-3, with 8 bases lining up with TRBD1. The ends lost 4 bases at V and 2 bases at J; junction bases unmatched: 7. The length of the CDR3 is 16 residues. Germline loops: CDR1 LNHDA, CDR2 SQIVND (reference sequence). The CDR3 nucleotides are TGTGCCAGTAGTACCAATCAGGGGGCGCCTGGAAACACCATATATTTT. Translation: CASSTNQGAPGNTIYF.

This clone showed up just a few times. The chain couples TRBV9 to TRBJ1-5, with no clear D. Germline lookup yields CDR1 SGDLS and CDR2 YYNGEE. V was trimmed by 0 bases and J by 2 bases, leaving 6 bases between them. This CDR3 contains 14 residues. The CDR3 DNA is TGTGCCAGCAGCGTAGGGCAGGGCAATCAGCCCCAGCATTTT. It is translated as CASSVGQGNQPQHF.

The genes are TRBV2 and TRBJ2-5; 10 bases are shared with TRBD1. The CDR3 runs 15 residues. The V gene end was trimmed by 8 bases and the J gene end by 4 bases; junction bases not matched to a gene: 10. Looked up from germline, CDR1 is SNHLY and CDR2 is FYNNEI. CDR3 residues: CASSTGTGVGETQYF. The CDR3 coding sequence is TGTGCCAGCTCGACAGGGACAGGGGTGGGAGAGACCCAGTACTTC.

This clone has only one observation. The chain uses TRBV5-4 and TRBJ2-3, with D perhaps matching TRBD2 (5 bases). The length of the CDR3 is 16 residues. Trimming removed 4 bases from V and 0 bases from J, with 15 bases in between. The V gene's germline CDR1 is SGHNT and CDR2 YYREEE (reference sequence). The DNA of the CDR3 is TGTGCCAGCAGCCCGAGAGGCGGGCCTAGCACAGATACGCAGTATTTT. Protein: CASSPRGGPSTDTQYF.

This clone was seen just once. This sequence joins TRBV6-6 and TRBJ2-2, with TRBD2 matching 7 bases. CDR3 size: 14 residues. Germline trimming cut 10 bases from V and 1 base from J; bases unmatched to any gene: 6. Germline loops: CDR1 MNHNY, CDR2 SVGAGI (reference sequence). CDR3 residues: CAIRRGVNTGELFF. The CDR3 coding sequence is TGTGCCATCCGACGGGGGGTGAACACCGGGGAGCTGTTTTTT.

The rearrangement links TRBV14 to TRBJ1-5, with D uncertain. From germline, CDR1 is SGHDN and CDR2 FVKESK. The CDR3 contains 14 residues. V dropped 1 base and J dropped 2 bases, with 6 bases sitting between them. The CDR3 reads CASSQVGGNQPQHF. As DNA, the CDR3 is TGTGCCAGCAGCCAAGTCGGGGGCAATCAGCCCCAGCATTTT.

The rearrangement links TRBV5-1 to TRBJ2-1; 8 bases agree with TRBD2. CDR3 length: 14 amino acids. V shed 1 base, J shed 9 bases, and the junction held 6 bases outside the gene matches. Germline CDR1 SGHRS, CDR2 YFSETQ. Here the CDR3 reads CASSLSSGSIEQFF. The CDR3 coding sequence is TGCGCCAGCAGCTTGTCCAGCGGGAGTATTGAGCAGTTCTTC.

This chain joins TRBV19 and TRBJ1-2, with unresolved D. The CDR3 extends over 14 amino acids. Germline CDR1 and CDR2: LNHDA and SQIVND (reference sequence). Deletions cut 1 base from V and 4 bases from J, with 10 bases between. This CDR3 is CASSIGSNPYGYTF. CDR3 nucleotides: TGTGCCAGTAGTATAGGGAGCAATCCCTATGGCTACACCTTC.

Only a few counts were recorded for this clone. This chain connects TRBV3-1 (or the pseudogene TRBV3-2) to TRBJ1-4; tentatively, D is TRBD1 (6 bases). This CDR3 is 14 amino acids long. V lost 4 bases, J lost 4 bases, and 10 bases lay in between. From germline, CDR1 is LGHDT and CDR2 YNNKEL (reference sequence). The CDR3 loop reads CASSPLGGNEKLFF. The DNA for the CDR3 is TGTGCCAGCAGCCCCCTAGGGGGTAATGAAAAACTGTTTTTT.

The chain's CDR3 is CASSQILGQEAFF. CDR3 DNA sequence: TGTGCCAGCAGCCAAATATTAGGACAAGAGGCTTTCTTT. The chain employs TRBV3-1 (or the pseudogene TRBV3-2) and TRBJ1-1, with D perhaps matching TRBD1 (5 bases). The germline CDR1 and CDR2 sequences are LGHDT and YNNKEL (reference sequence). This CDR3 is 13 amino acids long. The V gene lost 2 bases and the J gene lost 11 bases, with 15 bases spanning the gap.

J is TRBJ2-5 and V is TRBV9; D gene uncertain. Trimming shortened V by 0 bases and J by 5 bases, and 11 bases separated the two germline ends. Germline CDR1 is SGDLS and CDR2 is YYNGEE. CDR3 length: 14 amino acids. Here the CDR3 reads CASSVGNERETQYF. In DNA form, the CDR3 reads TGTGCCAGCAGCGTAGGCAACGAGAGGGAGACCCAGTACTTC. Together with reference TRBV9 and TRBJ2-5, the CDR3 gives the full variable domain: DSGVTQTPKHLITATGQRVTLRCSPRSGDLSVYWYQQSLDQGLQFLIQYYNGEERAKGNILERFSAQQFPDLHSELNLSSLELGDSALYFCASSVGNERETQYFGPGTRLLVL.

J is TRBJ1-4 and V is TRBV11-2; 7 bases align to TRBD1. With V trimmed by 3 bases and J by 6 bases, 7 bases remained unmatched. Looked up from germline, CDR1 is SGHAT and CDR2 is FQNNGV. The CDR3 contains 15 residues. CDR3 loop: CASSFTGEGYEKLFF. CDR3 nucleotides: TGTGCCAGCAGCTTCACAGGGGAAGGATATGAAAAACTGTTTTTT.

The chain uses TRBV28 and TRBJ2-3; tentatively, D is TRBD2 (6 bases). V shed 6 bases and J shed 0 bases, with 10 bases lying between them. CDR3 length equals 14 residues. CDR1 is MDHEN and CDR2 is SYDVKM in the germline V gene. The CDR3 DNA sequence: TGTGCCAGCAGCGCCGGGACTAGCACAGATACGCAGTATTTT. It encodes CASSAGTSTDTQYF. The entire variable domain, with the rest obtained from reference TRBV28 and TRBJ2-3, is as follows: DVKVTQSSRYLVKRTGEKVFLECVQDMDHENMFWYRQDPGLGLRLIYFSYDVKMKEKGDIPEGYSVSREKKERFSLILESASTNQTSMYLCASSAGTSTDTQYFGPGTRLTVL.

This chain joins TRBV24-1 and TRBJ2-1; TRBD2 aligns across 10 bases. After removal of 6 bases from V and 3 bases from J, the junction contained 7 bases not matched to a gene. The CDR3 consists of 16 residues. Germline CDR1 and CDR2: KGHDR and SFDVKD. The DNA of the CDR3 is TGTGCCACCAGTACCCTAGCGGGAGAAAGCTACAATGAGCAGTTCTTC. This sequence encodes CATSTLAGESYNEQFF.

This rearrangement joins TRBV7-9 to TRBJ2-3; 7 nucleotides line up with TRBD2. The CDR3 loop spans 15 amino acids. After removal of 8 bases from V and 2 bases from J, the junction contained 10 bases not matched to a gene. Germline V gene data show CDR1 as SEHNR and CDR2 as FQNEAQ (reference sequence). The CDR3: CASPAGLASTDTQYF. CDR3 bases: TGTGCCAGCCCAGCGGGACTCGCGTCCACAGATACGCAGTATTTT.

This chain uses TRBV24-1 with TRBJ2-3, with D unclear. Trimming pared 4 bases from V and 0 bases from J, leaving 10 bases between. Germline CDR1 KGHDR, CDR2 SFDVKD. The CDR3 has 15 residues. The CDR3: CATSDFRTSTDTQYF. The CDR3 DNA is TGTGCCACCAGTGACTTCCGTACTAGCACAGATACGCAGTATTTT.

The chain uses TRBV3-1 (or the pseudogene TRBV3-2) and TRBJ2-5, with D hard to call. From germline, CDR1 is LGHDT and CDR2 YNNKEL (reference sequence). V lost 4 bases, J lost 5 bases, and 8 bases lay in between. The CDR3 loop spans 12 amino acids. The CDR3 DNA reads as TGTGCCAGCAGCCCGAGCAGGGAGACCCAGTACTTC. Protein: CASSPSRETQYF.

The CDR3 reads CASKSLYWNTEAFF. DNA of the CDR3: TGTGCCAGCAAGTCCCTGTACTGGAACACTGAAGCTTTCTTT. The chain links TRBV28 to TRBJ1-1, with D uncertain. The CDR3 totals 14 residues. Looked up from germline, CDR1 is MDHEN and CDR2 is SYDVKM. Trimming removed 7 bases at V and 1 base at J, with 13 bases between.

This rearrangement joins TRBV29-1 to TRBJ2-1; maybe TRBD1 (6 bases). The V end was cut by 4 bases, the J end by 6 bases, with 16 bases between. Germline CDR1 reads SQVTM; CDR2 reads ANQGSEA. CDR3 size: 14 residues. CDR3 bases: TGCAGCGTTGCAACAGGGACGGATGGCAATGAGCAGTTCTTC. Translating gives CSVATGTDGNEQFF.

The chain carries TRBV10-3 and TRBJ2-2, with 10 bases matching TRBD1. V was pared by 7 bases and J by 5 bases, with 4 bases of the junction left unmatched. Per the germline V gene, CDR1 is ENHRY and CDR2 is SYGVKD. CDR3 length: 14 residues. The CDR3 nucleotides are TGTGCCATCAACCCGGGACAGGGGACCGGGGAGCTGTTTTTT. Translation: CAINPGQGTGELFF.

V and J are TRBV27 and TRBJ2-5, with TRBD2 matching 11 bases. The CDR3 covers 17 residues. In germline, CDR1 is MNHEY, CDR2 SMNVEV (reference sequence). The junction had 13 bases not matched to a gene; V was cut back by 6 bases and J by 4 bases. CDR3 DNA: TGTGCCAGCAGCTTCCGCCGTACCGGGACTAGCGGAGAGACCCAGTACTTC. It codes for CASSFRRTGTSGETQYF.

The genes are TRBV10-2 and TRBJ1-5, with D possibly matching TRBD1 (5 bases). The CDR3 totals 16 residues. The germline V and J ends were trimmed by 8 bases and 2 bases, with 19 bases remaining between them. Germline values: CDR1 WSHSY, CDR2 SAAADI. For the CDR3, the DNA is TGCGCCAGCTCCGACGGAGGGGCCCAGGGCAATCAGCCCCAGCATTTT. Amino acids: CASSDGGAQGNQPQHF.

The table lists this clone with a count of one. The CDR3 coding sequence is TGCGCCAGCAGGCGAGATCCCGGACTAACCCTCACAGATACGCAGTATTTT. It codes for CASRRDPGLTLTDTQYF. This chain links TRBV5-1 with TRBJ2-3; D might be TRBD2 (6 bases). V shed 5 bases and J shed 2 bases, with 21 bases lying between them. CDR1 is SGHRS and CDR2 is YFSETQ in the germline V gene. The CDR3 is 17 residues long.

The J gene is TRBJ1-6, the V gene TRBV10-3; D gene uncertain. Germline assignment: CDR1 ENHRY and CDR2 SYGVKD. The CDR3 loop spans 15 amino acids. Deletions cut 3 bases from V and 0 bases from J, with 6 bases between. This chain's CDR3 is CAISEGSSYNSPLHF. The CDR3 DNA reads as TGTGCCATCAGTGAAGGGAGCTCCTATAATTCACCCCTCCACTTT.

The CDR3 bases are TGTGCCAGCAGTTTCAACGGGGGCTACACCTTC. Its translation is CASSFNGGYTF. The chain uses TRBV11-3 and TRBJ1-2; D ambiguous. The CDR3 sequence is 11 residues long. The germline CDR1 and CDR2 sequences are SGHNT and YENEEA. Trimming pared 6 bases from V and 8 bases from J, leaving 10 bases between.

This chain joins TRBV6-5 and TRBJ1-1; no definite D call. CDR3 size: 11 residues. The V and J ends lost 2 bases and 14 bases respectively, with 12 bases between them. CDR1 MNHEY and CDR2 SVGAGI come from the germline V gene. The chain's CDR3 is CASSYSRVSFF. The DNA of the CDR3 is TGTGCCAGCAGTTACAGTAGAGTTTCCTTCTTT.

In its sample, this clone was seen once. The chain is built from TRBV7-9 and TRBJ2-1; D remains ambiguous. Trimming shortened V by 5 bases and J by 5 bases, and 10 bases separated the two germline ends. In germline, CDR1 is SEHNR, CDR2 FQNEAQ (reference sequence). The CDR3 consists of 13 residues. The CDR3, as DNA: TGTGCCAGCAGCGTTGGAGCCCACAATGAGCAGTTCTTC. Translated, it gives CASSVGAHNEQFF.

The chain recombines TRBV30 with TRBJ2-3; D is undetermined. Germline V gene lookup returns CDR1 GTSNPN and CDR2 SVGIG (reference sequence). The CDR3 loop spans 12 amino acids. V was trimmed by 4 bases and J by 2 bases, leaving 7 bases between them. CDR3 loop: CAWKQYTDTQYF. CDR3 sequence (DNA): TGTGCCTGGAAACAGTACACAGATACGCAGTATTTT.